This TCR beta chain originates from a study of blood T cell repertoires in COVID-19. This clone appeared a few times. The CDR3 totals 15 residues. Germline CDR1 is SEHNR and CDR2 is FQNEAQ (reference sequence). V was clipped by 5 bases and J by 4 bases, with 17 bases between them. This table comes from immunoSEQ multiplex PCR, and its TCRdb copy is limited to in-frame clones, with some not included. The repertoire holds tens of thousands of clones, with around 67% as singletons. The source material was peripheral blood. The source is a woman in her 70s with acute or convalescent COVID-19. V and J are TRBV7-9 and TRBJ1-1; no firm D call. CDR3 DNA sequence: TGTGCCAGCAGCCAACGGGTCGGGTATAGCACTGAAGCTTTCTTT. Residues: CASSQRVGYSTEAFF.